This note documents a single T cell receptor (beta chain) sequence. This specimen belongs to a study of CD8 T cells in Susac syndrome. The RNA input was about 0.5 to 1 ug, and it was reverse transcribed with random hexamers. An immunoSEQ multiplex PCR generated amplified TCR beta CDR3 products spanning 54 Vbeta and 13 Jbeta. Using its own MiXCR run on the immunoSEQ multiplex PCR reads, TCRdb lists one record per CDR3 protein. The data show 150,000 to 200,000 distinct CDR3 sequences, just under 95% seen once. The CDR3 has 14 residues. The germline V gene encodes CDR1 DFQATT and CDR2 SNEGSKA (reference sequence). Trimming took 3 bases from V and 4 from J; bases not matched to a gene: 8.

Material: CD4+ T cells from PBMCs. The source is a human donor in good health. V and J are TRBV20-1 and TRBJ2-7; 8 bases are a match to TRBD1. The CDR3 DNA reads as TGCAGTGCTAGTATCCCCGGGACAGGTTACGAGCAGTACTTC. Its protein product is CSASIPGTGYEQYF.